This is a list of T cell receptor beta chains from one sample in a study of shared clonotypes between healthy human individuals. Sequencing used immunoSEQ multiplex PCR; TCRdb keeps in-frame clones, though not all of them. In the table there are roughly 850,000 clones, about 97% of which are singletons. What was sequenced was naive CD8+ T cells sorted from blood. These receptors were collected from a man aged 25-45 years in good health. Both conserved end residues are part of each CDR3. The D gene is left open where the match is weak. Clone size appears in some rows only: once, few, many, or a class for an expanded clone.

d_call: NA
v_call: TRBV25-1
clone_size: NA
j_call: TRBJ1-2
cdr3_nt: TGTGCCAGCAGTTCGACAGTTGCCTATGGCTACACCTTC
cdr3_aa: CASSSTVAYGYTF

d_call: NA
v_call: TRBV19
clone_size: NA
j_call: TRBJ2-1
cdr3_nt: TGTGCCAGTAGTATAGCCAGGGGTGAGCAGTTCTTC
cdr3_aa: CASSIARGEQFF

d_call: TRBD2
v_call: TRBV6-6
clone_size: NA
j_call: TRBJ2-2
cdr3_nt: TGTGCCAGCAGCTCTAAGCGGGGGAGCACCGGGGAGCTGTTTTTT
cdr3_aa: CASSSKRGSTGELFF

d_call: TRBD1
v_call: TRBV6-5
clone_size: NA
j_call: TRBJ1-1
cdr3_nt: TGTGCCAGCAGCGCTACAGGGGGGACTGAAGCTTTCTTT
cdr3_aa: CASSATGGTEAFF

d_call: NA
v_call: TRBV9
clone_size: once
j_call: TRBJ2-5
cdr3_nt: TGTGCCAGCAGCGGGACGGGTGGAGAGACCCAGTACTTC
cdr3_aa: CASSGTGGETQYF

d_call: NA
v_call: TRBV27
clone_size: NA
j_call: TRBJ1-5
cdr3_nt: TGTGCCAGCAGTACAGGAGGTCAGCCCCAGCATTTT
cdr3_aa: CASSTGGQPQHF

d_call: NA
v_call: TRBV7-9
clone_size: once
j_call: TRBJ2-5
cdr3_nt: TGTGCCAGCAGCACGTGGGCAGGTCTCCAAGAGACCCAGTACTTC
cdr3_aa: CASSTWAGLQETQYF

d_call: NA
v_call: TRBV15
clone_size: NA
j_call: TRBJ2-2
cdr3_nt: TGTGCCACCAGGATCGGTACCGGGGAGCTGTTTTTT
cdr3_aa: CATRIGTGELFF

d_call: NA
v_call: TRBV27
clone_size: NA
j_call: TRBJ2-3
cdr3_nt: TGTGCCAGCAGTTTCATTAGGGGAAGTGCAGATACGCAGTATTTT
cdr3_aa: CASSFIRGSADTQYF

d_call: NA
v_call: TRBV30
clone_size: NA
j_call: TRBJ1-2
cdr3_nt: TGTGCCTGGGCGGAGACAGTCCCTTATGGCTACACCTTC
cdr3_aa: CAWAETVPYGYTF

d_call: TRBD1
v_call: TRBV27
clone_size: NA
j_call: TRBJ2-7
cdr3_nt: TGTGCCAGCAGTTTACTAAGGACAGGGAACGAGCAGTACTTC
cdr3_aa: CASSLLRTGNEQYF

d_call: NA
v_call: TRBV28
clone_size: NA
j_call: TRBJ2-7
cdr3_nt: TGTGCCAGCAGTTTCGCAGGGGATGGCTACGAGCAGTACTTC
cdr3_aa: CASSFAGDGYEQYF